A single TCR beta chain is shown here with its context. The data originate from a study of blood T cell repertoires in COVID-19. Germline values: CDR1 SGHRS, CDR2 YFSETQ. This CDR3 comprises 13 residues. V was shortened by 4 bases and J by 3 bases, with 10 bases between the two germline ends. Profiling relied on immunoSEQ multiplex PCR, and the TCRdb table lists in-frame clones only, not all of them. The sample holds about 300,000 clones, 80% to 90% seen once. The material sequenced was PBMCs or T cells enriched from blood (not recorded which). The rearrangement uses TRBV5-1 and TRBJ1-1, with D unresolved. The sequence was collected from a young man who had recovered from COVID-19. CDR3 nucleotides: TGCGCCAGCAGCCCCCGGCAGGACACTGAAGCTTTCTTT. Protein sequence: CASSPRQDTEAFF.